This T cell receptor (beta chain) was captured in a study of T cell changes during pregnancy in multiple sclerosis. Only in-frame clones appear in the TCRdb table, and some are missing; sequencing was by immunoSEQ multiplex PCR. The sample shows under 45,000 clones, 95% to 96% of them seen only once. Trimming pared 2 bases from V and 1 base from J, leaving 9 bases between. The CDR3 is made up of 15 amino acids. Germline loops: CDR1 MNHNS, CDR2 SASEGT. This sequence joins TRBV6-1 and TRBJ2-1; possibly TRBD2 for D (5 bases). The origin of this receptor is a female donor with multiple sclerosis, enrolled in a pregnancy study. The sample here was peripheral blood, taken in the second trimester of pregnancy. The CDR3 bases are TGTGCCAGCAGTGAAACATGGGAGTCCTACAATGAGCAGTTCTTC. Translation gives CASSETWESYNEQFF.